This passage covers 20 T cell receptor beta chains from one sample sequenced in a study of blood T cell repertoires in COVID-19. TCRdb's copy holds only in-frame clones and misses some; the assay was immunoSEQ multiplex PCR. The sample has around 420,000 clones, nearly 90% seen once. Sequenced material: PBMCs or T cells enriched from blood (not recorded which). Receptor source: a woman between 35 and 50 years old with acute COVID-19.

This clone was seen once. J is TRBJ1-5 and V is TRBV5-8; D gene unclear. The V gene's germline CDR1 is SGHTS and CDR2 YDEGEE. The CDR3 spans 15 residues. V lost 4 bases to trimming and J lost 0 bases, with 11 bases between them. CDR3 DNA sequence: TGTGCCAGCAGCCTAGGATTTGCTAGCAATCAGCCCCAGCATTTT. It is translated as CASSLGFASNQPQHF.

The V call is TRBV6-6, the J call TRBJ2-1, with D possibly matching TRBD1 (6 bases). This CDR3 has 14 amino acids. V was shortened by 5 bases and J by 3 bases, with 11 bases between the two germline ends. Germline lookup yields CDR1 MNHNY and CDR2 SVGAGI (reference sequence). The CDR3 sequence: CASSRQAIYNEQFF. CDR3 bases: TGTGCCAGCAGTCGACAGGCAATCTACAATGAGCAGTTCTTC.

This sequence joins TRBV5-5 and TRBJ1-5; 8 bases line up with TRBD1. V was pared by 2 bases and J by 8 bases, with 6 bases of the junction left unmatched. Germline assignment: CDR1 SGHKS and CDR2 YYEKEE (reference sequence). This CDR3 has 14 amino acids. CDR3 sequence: CASSFVTGAEPQHF. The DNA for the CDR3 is TGTGCCAGCAGCTTTGTGACAGGGGCAGAGCCCCAGCATTTT.

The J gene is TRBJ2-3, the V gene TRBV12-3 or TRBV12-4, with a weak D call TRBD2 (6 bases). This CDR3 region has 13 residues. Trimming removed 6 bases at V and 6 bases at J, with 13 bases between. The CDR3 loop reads CASSRGVTDTQYF. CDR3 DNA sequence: TGTGCCAGCAGCCGCGGGGTGACCGATACGCAGTATTTT.

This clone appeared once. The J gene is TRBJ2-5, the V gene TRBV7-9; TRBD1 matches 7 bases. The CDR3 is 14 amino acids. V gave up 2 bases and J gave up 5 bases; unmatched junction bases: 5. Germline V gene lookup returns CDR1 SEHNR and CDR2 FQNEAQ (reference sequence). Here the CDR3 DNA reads TGTGCCAGCAGCTTAACGACAGGGCATGAGACCCAGTACTTC. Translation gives CASSLTTGHETQYF.

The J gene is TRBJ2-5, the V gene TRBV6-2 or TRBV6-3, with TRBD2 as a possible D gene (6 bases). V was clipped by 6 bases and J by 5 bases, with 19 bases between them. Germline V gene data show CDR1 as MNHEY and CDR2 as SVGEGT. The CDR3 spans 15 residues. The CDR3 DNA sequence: TGTGCCAGCAGCCCTCCCGGGACTGGATTGGAGACCCAGTACTTC. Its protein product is CASSPPGTGLETQYF.

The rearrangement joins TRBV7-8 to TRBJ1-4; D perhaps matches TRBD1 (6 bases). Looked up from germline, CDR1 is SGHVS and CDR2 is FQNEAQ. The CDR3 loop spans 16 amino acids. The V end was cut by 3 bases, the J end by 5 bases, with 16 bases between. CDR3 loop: CASSFSRGLRNEKLFF. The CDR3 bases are TGTGCCAGCAGCTTTTCTAGGGGGTTGAGGAATGAAAAACTGTTTTTT.

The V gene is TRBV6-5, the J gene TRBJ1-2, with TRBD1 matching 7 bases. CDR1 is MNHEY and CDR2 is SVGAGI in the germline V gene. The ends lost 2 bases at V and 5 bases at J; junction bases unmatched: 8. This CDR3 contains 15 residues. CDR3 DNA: TGTGCCAGCAGTTACAAGAACGACAGGGTATATGGCTACACCTTC. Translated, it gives CASSYKNDRVYGYTF.

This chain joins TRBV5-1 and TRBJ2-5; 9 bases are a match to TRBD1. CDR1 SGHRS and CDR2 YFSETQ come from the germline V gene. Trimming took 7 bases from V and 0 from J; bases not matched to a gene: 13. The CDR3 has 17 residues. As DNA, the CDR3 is TGCGCCAGCCGAGGGGGCCTCCGGGACAGGGACCAAGAGACCCAGTACTTC. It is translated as CASRGGLRDRDQETQYF.

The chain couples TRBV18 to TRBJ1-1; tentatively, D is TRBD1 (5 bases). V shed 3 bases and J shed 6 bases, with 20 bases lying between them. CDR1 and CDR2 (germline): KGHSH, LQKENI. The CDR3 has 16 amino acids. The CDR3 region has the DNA TGTGCCAGCTCACCGTATGGCCAGGGAGGAGGGGCTGAAGCTTTCTTT. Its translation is CASSPYGQGGGAEAFF.

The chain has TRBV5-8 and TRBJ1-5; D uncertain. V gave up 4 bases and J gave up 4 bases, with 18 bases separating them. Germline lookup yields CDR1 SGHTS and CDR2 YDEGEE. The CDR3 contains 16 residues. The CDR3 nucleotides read TGTGCCAGCAGCCCCGGTTCGGTCGCGGCAAATCAGCCCCAGCATTTT. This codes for CASSPGSVAANQPQHF.

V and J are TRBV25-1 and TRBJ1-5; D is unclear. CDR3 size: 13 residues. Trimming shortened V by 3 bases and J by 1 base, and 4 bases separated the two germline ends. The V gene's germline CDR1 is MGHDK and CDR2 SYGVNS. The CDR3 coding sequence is TGTGCCAGCAGTGACAGGAGCAATCAGCCCCAGCATTTT. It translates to CASSDRSNQPQHF.

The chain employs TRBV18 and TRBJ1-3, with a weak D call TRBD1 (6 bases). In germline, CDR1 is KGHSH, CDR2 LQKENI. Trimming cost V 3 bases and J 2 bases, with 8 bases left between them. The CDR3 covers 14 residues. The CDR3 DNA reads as TGTGCCAGCTCACCTGGACAGACTGGAAACACCATATATTTT. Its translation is CASSPGQTGNTIYF.

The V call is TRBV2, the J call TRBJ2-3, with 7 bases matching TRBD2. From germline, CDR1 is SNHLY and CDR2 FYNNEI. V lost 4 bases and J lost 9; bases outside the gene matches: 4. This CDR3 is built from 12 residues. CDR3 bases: TGTGCCAGCAGTGGACTAGCCGAAACGCAGTATTTT. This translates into CASSGLAETQYF.

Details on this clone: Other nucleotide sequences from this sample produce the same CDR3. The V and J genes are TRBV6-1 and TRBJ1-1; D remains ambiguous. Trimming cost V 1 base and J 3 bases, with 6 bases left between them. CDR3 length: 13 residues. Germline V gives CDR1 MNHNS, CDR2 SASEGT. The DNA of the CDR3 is TGTGCCAGCAGTGAAGGGAGGTACACTGAAGCTTTCTTT. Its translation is CASSEGRYTEAFF.

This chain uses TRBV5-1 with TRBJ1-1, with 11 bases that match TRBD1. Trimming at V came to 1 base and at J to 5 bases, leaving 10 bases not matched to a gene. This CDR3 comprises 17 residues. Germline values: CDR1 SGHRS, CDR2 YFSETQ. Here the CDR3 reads CASSLWGQGDRETEAFF. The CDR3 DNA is TGCGCCAGCAGCTTGTGGGGACAGGGGGACCGTGAGACTGAAGCTTTCTTT. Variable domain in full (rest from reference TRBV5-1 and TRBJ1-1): KAGVTQTPRYLIKTRGQQVTLSCSPISGHRSVSWYQQTPGQGLQFLFEYFSETQRNKGNFPGRFSGRQFSNSRSEMNVSTLELGDSALYLCASSLWGQGDRETEAFFGQGTRLTVV.

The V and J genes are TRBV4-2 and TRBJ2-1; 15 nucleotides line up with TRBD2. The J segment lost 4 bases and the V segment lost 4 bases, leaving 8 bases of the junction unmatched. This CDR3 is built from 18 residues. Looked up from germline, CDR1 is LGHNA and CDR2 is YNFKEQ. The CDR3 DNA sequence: TGTGCCAGCAGCCCCCAGGGGACTAGCGGGGGGAGGTACAATGAGCAGTTCTTC. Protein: CASSPQGTSGGRYNEQFF.

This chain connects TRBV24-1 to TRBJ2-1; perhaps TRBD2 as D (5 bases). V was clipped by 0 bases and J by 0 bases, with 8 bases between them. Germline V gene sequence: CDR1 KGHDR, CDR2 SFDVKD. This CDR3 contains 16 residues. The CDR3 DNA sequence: TGTGCCACCAGTGATTTGCAGGCGGGCTCCTACAATGAGCAGTTCTTC. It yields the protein CATSDLQAGSYNEQFF.

The chain's CDR3 is CASSLNPQGVLGEYF. In DNA, the CDR3 is TGTGCCAGCAGCTTGAACCCGCAGGGGGTATTGGGCGAGTACTTC. This chain links TRBV5-5 with TRBJ2-7, with TRBD1 identical over 7 bases. The junction had 15 bases not matched to a gene; V was cut back by 1 base and J by 11 bases. Per the germline V gene, CDR1 is SGHKS and CDR2 is YYEKEE (reference sequence). This CDR3 spans 15 amino acids.

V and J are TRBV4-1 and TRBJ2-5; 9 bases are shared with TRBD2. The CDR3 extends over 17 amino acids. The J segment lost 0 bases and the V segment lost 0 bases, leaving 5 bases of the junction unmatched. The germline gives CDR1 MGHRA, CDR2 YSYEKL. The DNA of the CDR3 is TGCGCCAGCAGCCAAGAATCTAGCGGGGTGAACCAAGAGACCCAGTACTTC. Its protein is CASSQESSGVNQETQYF.